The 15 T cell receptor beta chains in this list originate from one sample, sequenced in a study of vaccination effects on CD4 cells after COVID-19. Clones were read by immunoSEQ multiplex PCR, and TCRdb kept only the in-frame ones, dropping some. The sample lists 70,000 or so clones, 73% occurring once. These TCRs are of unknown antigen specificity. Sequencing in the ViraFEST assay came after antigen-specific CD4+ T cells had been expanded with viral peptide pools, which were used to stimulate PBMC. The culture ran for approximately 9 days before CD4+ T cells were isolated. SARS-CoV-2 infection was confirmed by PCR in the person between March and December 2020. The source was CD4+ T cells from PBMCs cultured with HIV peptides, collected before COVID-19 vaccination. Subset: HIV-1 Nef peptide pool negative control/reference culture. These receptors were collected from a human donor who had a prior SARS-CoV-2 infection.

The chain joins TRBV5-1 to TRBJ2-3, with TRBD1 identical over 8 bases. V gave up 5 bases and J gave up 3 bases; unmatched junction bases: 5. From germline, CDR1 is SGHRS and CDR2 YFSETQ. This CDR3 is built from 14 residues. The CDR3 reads CASSFGQGTDTQYF. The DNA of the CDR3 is TGCGCCAGCAGTTTCGGACAGGGAACAGATACGCAGTATTTT.

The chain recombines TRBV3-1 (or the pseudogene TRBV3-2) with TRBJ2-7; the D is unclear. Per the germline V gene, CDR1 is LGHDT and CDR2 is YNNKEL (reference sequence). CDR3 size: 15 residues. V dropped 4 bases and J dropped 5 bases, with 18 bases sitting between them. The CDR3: CASSRSPLGPHEQYF. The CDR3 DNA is TGTGCCAGCAGCCGATCGCCCCTAGGGCCGCACGAGCAGTACTTC.

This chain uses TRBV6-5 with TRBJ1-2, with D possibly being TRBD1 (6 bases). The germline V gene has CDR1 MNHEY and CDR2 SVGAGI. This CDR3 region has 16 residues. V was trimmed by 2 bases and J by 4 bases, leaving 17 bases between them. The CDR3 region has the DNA TGTGCCAGCAGTTACAGGGGGGCAGACGCTAGCTATGGCTACACCTTC. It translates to CASSYRGADASYGYTF.

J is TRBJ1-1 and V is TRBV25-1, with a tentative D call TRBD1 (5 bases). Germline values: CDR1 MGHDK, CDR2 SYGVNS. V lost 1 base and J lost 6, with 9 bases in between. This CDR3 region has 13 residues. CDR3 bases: TGTGCCAGCAGTGAATCACAGGCGCCTGAAGCTTTCTTT. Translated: CASSESQAPEAFF.

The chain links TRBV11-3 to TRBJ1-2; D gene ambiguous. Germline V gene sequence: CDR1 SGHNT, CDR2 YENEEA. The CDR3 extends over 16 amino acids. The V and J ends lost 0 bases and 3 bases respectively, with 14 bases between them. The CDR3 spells CASSLDYKGSYYGYTF. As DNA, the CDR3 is TGTGCCAGCAGCTTAGATTACAAAGGCAGCTACTATGGCTACACCTTC.

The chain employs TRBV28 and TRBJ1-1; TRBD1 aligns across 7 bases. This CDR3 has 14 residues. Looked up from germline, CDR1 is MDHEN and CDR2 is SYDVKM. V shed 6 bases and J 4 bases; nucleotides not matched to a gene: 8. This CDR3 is CASRRQGGTTEAFF. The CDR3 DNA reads TGTGCCAGCAGGCGTCAGGGGGGGACCACTGAAGCTTTCTTT.

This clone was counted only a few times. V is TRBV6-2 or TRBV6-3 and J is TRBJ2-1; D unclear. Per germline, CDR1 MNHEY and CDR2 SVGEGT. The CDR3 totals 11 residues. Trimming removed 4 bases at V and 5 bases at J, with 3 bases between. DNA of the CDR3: TGTGCCAGCAGTTTGAACAATGAGCAGTTCTTC. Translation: CASSLNNEQFF.

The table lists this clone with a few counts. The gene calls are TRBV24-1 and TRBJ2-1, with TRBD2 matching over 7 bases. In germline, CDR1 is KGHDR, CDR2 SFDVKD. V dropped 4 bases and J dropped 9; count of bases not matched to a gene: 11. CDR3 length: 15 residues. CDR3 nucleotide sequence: TGTGCCACCAGTGACCGGGACTACTTTCGGACTGAGCAGTTCTTC. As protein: CATSDRDYFRTEQFF.

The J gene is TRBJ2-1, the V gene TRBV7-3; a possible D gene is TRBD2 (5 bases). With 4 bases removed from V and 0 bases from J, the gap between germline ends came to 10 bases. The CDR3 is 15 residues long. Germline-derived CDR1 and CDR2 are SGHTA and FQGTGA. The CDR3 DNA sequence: TGTGCCAGCAGCTCTGACTACAGCTCCTACAATGAGCAGTTCTTC. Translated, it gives CASSSDYSSYNEQFF.

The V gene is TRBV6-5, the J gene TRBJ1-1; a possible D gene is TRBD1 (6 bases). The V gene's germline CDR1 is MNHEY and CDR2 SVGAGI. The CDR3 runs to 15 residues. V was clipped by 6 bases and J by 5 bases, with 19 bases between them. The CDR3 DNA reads TGTGCCAGCAGACTAACAGGGAACCGGGGGACTGAAGCTTTCTTT. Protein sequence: CASRLTGNRGTEAFF.

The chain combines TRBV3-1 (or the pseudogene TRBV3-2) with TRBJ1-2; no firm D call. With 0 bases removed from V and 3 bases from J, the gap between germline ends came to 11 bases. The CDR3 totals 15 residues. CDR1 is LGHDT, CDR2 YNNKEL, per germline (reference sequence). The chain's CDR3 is CASSQDLLQYYGYTF. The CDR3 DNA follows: TGTGCCAGCAGCCAAGATCTCCTACAGTACTATGGCTACACCTTC.

CDR3 nucleotides: TGTGCCAGCAGCGTAGAGGCAGTAGCTGTGAGGGGCTACACCTTC. Amino acid sequence: CASSVEAVAVRGYTF. The chain employs TRBV9 and TRBJ1-2; the D is unclear. The CDR3 length is 15 residues. Germline CDR1 SGDLS, CDR2 YYNGEE. Trimming took off 0 bases at V and 8 bases at J, with 17 bases between the two ends.

CDR3 amino acids: CASSSDPLYEQYF. CDR3 nucleotide sequence: TGCGCCAGCAGCTCCGACCCCCTTTACGAGCAGTACTTC. This chain links TRBV5-1 with TRBJ2-7, with D uncertain. CDR1 and CDR2 from the germline V gene are SGHRS and YFSETQ. This CDR3 contains 13 residues. V lost 3 bases, J lost 4 bases, and 11 bases lay in between.

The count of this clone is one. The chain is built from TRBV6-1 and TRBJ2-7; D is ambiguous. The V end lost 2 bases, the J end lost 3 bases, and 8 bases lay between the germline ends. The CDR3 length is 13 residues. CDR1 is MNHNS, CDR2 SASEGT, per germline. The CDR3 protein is CASSESGDYEQYF. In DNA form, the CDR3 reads TGTGCCAGCAGTGAAAGTGGGGACTACGAGCAGTACTTC.

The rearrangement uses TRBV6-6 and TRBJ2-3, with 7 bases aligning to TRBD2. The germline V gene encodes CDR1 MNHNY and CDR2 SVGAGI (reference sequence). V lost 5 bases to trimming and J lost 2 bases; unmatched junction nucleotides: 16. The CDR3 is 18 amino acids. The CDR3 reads CASSPYRRLAANTDTQYF. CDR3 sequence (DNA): TGTGCCAGCAGTCCTTACCGGAGGCTAGCGGCCAACACAGATACGCAGTATTTT.